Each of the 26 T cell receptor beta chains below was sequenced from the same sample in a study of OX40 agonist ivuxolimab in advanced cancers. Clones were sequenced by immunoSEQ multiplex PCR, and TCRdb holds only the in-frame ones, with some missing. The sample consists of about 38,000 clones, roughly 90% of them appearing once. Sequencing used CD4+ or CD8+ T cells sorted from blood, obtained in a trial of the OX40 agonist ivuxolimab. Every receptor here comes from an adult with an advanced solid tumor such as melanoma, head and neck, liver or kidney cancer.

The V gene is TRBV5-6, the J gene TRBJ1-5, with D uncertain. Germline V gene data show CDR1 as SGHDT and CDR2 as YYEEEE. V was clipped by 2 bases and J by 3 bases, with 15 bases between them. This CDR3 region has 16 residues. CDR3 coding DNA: TGTGCCAGCAGCTTCCGCAGCTTAGGAATCAATCAGCCCCAGCATTTT. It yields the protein CASSFRSLGINQPQHF.

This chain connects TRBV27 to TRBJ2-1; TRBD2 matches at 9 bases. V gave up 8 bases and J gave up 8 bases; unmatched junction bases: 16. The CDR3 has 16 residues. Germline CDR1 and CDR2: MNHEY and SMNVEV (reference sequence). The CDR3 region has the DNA TGTGCCAGCCGCCACTCCTCGGCGGGAGGGCGGGATGAGCAGTTCTTC. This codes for CASRHSSAGGRDEQFF.

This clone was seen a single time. This CDR3 reads CAAGYPGTGELFF. In nucleotides, the CDR3 is TGTGCCGCGGGATACCCGGGCACCGGGGAGCTGTTTTTT. The chain has TRBV14 and TRBJ2-2, with D tentatively TRBD2 (6 bases). The V end was cut by 11 bases, the J end by 4 bases, with 14 bases between. Germline-derived CDR1 and CDR2 are SGHDN and FVKESK. The CDR3 runs to 13 residues.

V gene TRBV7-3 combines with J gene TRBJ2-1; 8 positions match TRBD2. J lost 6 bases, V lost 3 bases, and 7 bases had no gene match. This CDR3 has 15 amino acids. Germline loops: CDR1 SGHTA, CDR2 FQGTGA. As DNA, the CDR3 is TGTGCCAGCAGCTTGGGACTAGGGGCCTCCAATGAGCAGTTCTTC. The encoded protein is CASSLGLGASNEQFF.

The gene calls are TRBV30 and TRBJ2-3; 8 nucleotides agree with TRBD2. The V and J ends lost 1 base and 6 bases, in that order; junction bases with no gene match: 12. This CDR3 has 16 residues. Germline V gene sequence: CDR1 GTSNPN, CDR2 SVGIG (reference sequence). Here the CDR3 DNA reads TGTGCCTGGAGTGCTTTAGCGGGGACGTCTTACGATACGCAGTATTTT. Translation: CAWSALAGTSYDTQYF.

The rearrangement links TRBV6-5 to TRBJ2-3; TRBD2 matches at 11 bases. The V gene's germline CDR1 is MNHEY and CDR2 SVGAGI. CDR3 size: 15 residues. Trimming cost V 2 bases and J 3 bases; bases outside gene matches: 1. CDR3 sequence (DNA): TGTGCCAGCAGTTACCTAGCGGGAGGTACAGATACGCAGTATTTT. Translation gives CASSYLAGGTDTQYF.

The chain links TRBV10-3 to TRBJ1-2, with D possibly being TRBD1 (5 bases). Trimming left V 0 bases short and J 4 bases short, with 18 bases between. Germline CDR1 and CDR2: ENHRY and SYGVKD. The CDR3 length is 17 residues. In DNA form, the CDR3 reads TGTGCCATCAGTGAGTCGGGCACAGGAGGTGTTGCCTATGGCTACACCTTC. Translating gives CAISESGTGGVAYGYTF.

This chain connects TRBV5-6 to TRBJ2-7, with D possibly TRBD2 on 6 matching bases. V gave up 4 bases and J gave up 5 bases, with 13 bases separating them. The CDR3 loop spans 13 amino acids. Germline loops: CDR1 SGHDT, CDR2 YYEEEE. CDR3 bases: TGTGCCAGCAGCCCGACTAGAGGGGACGAGCAGTACTTC. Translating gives CASSPTRGDEQYF.

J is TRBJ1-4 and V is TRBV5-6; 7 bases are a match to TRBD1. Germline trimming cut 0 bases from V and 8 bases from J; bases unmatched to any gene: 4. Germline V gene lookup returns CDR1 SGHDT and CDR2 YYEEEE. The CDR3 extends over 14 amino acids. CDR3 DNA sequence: TGTGCCAGCAGCTTGGATTGGGACAGCGAAAAACTGTTTTTT. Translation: CASSLDWDSEKLFF.

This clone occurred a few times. The CDR3, as DNA: TGTGCCAGCAGCGTTAGCGGGATGGGAAATCATGAGCAGTTCTTC. This gives the protein CASSVSGMGNHEQFF. The chain has TRBV9 and TRBJ2-1; TRBD2 aligns across 8 bases. V trimming: 2 bases; J trimming: 8 bases; junction bases outside the gene matches: 9. Germline assignment: CDR1 SGDLS and CDR2 YYNGEE. The CDR3 totals 15 residues.

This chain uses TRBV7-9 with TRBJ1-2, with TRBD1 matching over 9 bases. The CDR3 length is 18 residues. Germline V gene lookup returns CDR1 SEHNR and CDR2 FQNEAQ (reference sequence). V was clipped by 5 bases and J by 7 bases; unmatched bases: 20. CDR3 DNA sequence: TGTGCCAGCAGCCCCGGGACAGGGCGTCCGGAAGGTTTGGGTGGCTACACCTTC. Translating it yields CASSPGTGRPEGLGGYTF.

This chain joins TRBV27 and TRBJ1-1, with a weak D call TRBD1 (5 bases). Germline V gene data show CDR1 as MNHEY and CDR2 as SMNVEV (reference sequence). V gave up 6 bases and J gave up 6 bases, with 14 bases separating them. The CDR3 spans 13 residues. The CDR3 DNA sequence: TGTGCCAGCAGAGATACAGGTGGCCCTGAAGCTTTCTTT. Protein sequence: CASRDTGGPEAFF.

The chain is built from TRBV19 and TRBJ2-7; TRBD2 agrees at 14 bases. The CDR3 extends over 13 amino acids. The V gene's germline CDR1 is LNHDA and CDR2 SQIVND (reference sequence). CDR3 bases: TGTGCCAGTAGCCCGGGACTAGCGGGAGTTCCGGTCGTC. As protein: CASSPGLAGVPVV.

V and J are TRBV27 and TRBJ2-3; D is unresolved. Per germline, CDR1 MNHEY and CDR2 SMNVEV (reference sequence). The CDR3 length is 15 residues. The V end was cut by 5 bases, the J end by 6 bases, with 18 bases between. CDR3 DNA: TGTGCCAGCAGTCTGATGACCAAATTAGGGGATACGCAGTATTTT. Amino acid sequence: CASSLMTKLGDTQYF.

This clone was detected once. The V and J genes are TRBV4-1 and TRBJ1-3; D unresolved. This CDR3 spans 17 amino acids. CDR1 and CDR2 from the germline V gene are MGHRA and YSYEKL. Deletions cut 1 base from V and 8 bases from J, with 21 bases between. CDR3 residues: CASSQGPPGGFADTIYF. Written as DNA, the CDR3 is TGCGCCAGCAGCCAAGGACCCCCAGGCGGCTTCGCGGACACCATATATTTT.

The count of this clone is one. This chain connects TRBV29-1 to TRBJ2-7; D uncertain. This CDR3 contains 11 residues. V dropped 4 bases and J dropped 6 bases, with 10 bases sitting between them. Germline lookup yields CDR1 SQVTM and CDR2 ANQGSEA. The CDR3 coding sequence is TGCAGCGTTGTTGTAGGCCTCGAGCAGTACTTC. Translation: CSVVVGLEQYF.

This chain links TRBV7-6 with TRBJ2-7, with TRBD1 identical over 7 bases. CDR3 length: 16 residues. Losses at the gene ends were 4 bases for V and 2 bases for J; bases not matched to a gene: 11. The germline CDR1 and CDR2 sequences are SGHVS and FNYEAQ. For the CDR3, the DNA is TGTGCCAGCAGCTACGCCACCGGGACAGATACCTACGAGCAGTACTTC. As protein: CASSYATGTDTYEQYF.

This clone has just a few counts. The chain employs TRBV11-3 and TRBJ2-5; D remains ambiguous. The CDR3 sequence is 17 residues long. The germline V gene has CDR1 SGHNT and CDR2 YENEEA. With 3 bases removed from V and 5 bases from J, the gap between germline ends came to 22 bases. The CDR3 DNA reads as TGTGCCAGCAGCTTCAAAAACGACCCCCGTGGGCGGGAGACCCAGTACTTC. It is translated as CASSFKNDPRGRETQYF. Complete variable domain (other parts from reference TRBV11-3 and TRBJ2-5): EAGVVQSPRYKIIEKKQPVAFWCNPISGHNTLYWYLQNLGQGPELLIRYENEEAVDDSQLPKDRFSAERLKGVDSTLKIQPAELGDSAVYLCASSFKNDPRGRETQYFGPGTRLLVL.

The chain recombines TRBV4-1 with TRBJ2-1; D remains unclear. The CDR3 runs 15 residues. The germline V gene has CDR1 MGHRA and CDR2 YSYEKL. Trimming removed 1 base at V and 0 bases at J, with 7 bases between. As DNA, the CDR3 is TGCGCCAGCAGCCAAGTAGCCAGCTCCTACAATGAGCAGTTCTTC. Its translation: CASSQVASSYNEQFF.

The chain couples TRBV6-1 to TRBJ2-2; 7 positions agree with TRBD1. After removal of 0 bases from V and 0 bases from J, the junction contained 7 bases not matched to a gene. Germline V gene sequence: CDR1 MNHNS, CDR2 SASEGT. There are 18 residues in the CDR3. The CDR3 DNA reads TGTGCCAGCAGTGAAGCCGGATTCGGGACAGCGAACACCGGGGAGCTGTTTTTT. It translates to CASSEAGFGTANTGELFF.

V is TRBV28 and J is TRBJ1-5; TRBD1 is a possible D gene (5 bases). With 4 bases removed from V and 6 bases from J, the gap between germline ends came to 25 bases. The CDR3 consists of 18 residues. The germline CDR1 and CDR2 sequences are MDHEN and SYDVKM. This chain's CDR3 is CASSSTRDRASFGQPQHF. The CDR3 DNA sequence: TGTGCCAGCAGTTCAACGAGGGACCGAGCTTCGTTCGGTCAGCCCCAGCATTTT.

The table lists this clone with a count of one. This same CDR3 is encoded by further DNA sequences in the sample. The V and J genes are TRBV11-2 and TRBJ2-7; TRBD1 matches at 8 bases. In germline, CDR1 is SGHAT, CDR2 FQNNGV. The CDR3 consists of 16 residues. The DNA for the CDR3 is TGCGCCAGCAGCTTCGGACAGGGACCCTTTGAAGGGGAGCAGTACGTC. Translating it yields CASSFGQGPFEGEQYV.

The CDR3 region is CASSPTPSGRPLDEQFF. DNA of the CDR3: TGTGCCAGCAGTCCCACCCCGAGCGGGCGTCCTCTCGATGAGCAGTTCTTC. V is TRBV28 and J is TRBJ2-1; TRBD2 might be the D (6 bases). V was pared by 5 bases and J by 8 bases, with 25 bases between. CDR3 size: 17 residues. Germline V gene lookup returns CDR1 MDHEN and CDR2 SYDVKM.

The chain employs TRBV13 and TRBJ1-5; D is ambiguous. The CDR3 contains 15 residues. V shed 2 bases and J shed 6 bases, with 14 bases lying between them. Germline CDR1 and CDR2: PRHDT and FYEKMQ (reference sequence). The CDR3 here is CASSLRGEKSQPQHF. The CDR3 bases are TGTGCCAGCAGCTTACGTGGGGAGAAAAGTCAGCCCCAGCATTTT.

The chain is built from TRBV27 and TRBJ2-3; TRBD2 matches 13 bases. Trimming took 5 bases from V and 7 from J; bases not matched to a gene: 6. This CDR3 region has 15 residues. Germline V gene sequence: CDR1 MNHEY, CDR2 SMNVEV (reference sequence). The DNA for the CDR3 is TGTGCCAGCAGTCCCGGGACTAGCGGGGCTAATACGCAGTATTTT. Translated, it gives CASSPGTSGANTQYF.

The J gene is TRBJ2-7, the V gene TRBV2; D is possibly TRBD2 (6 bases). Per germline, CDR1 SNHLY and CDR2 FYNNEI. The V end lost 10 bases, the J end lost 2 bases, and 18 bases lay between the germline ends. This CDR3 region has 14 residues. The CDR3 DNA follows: TGTGCCATCGCGTCCTCCGGGGGTCCCTACGAGCAGTACTTC. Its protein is CAIASSGGPYEQYF.